Listed below are T cell receptor beta chains from one sample, sequenced in a study of shared clonotypes between healthy human individuals. Assay: immunoSEQ multiplex PCR; the TCRdb copy retains only in-frame clones and omits some. This repertoire shows millions of clones, 85% to 95% found once; its top ten account for 0.39%. Specimen: naive CD4+ T cells from PBMCs. The origin of the receptors is a man aged 18 to 29 in good health. Some clones in this sample may be carry-over from other donors' samples. Both conserved end residues are trimmed from each CDR3. Where a row states a size, it is once, few, many or the class of an expanded clone; other rows omit it.

v_call,j_call,clone_size,cdr3_aa
TRBV28,TRBJ2-7,-,ASSLRGGTGREQY
TRBV6-5,TRBJ2-7,-,ASRPRGGWSYEQY
TRBV5-4,TRBJ1-1,-,ASNPQGPGRTEAF
TRBV5-1,TRBJ1-1,-,ASRQGGRDTEAF
TRBV23-1,TRBJ2-2,-,ASTPGQRAELF
TRBV28,TRBJ1-5,-,ASLPGTAVSNQPQH
TRBV7-2,TRBJ2-5,-,ASSSGQAIQETQY
TRBV7-6,TRBJ1-4,-,ASSLQGGSREKLF
TRBV5-1,TRBJ2-7,-,ASSESSYEQY
TRBV19,TRBJ1-5,-,ASSTGQGTFQPQH
TRBV25-1,TRBJ2-2,-,ASSPAGGTGELF
TRBV27,TRBJ1-2,-,ASSPYPPLFYGYT
TRBV9,TRBJ2-1,once,ASSVARTDYNEQF
TRBV30,TRBJ2-5,-,ASQGARETQY
TRBV13,TRBJ2-5,-,ASRRQEGQETQY
TRBV7-2,TRBJ2-3,-,ASSLGLALADTQY
TRBV4-1,TRBJ2-7,-,ASSKLAGEGQY
TRBV7-8,TRBJ2-7,-,ASSLSVREQY
TRBV9,TRBJ2-1,-,ASSVGTLTSGRSEQF
TRBV11-3,TRBJ2-2,-,ASSFGGDTGELF
TRBV7-7,TRBJ2-5,-,ASSQTGGAETQY
TRBV28,TRBJ1-3,-,ASRDQGAGNTIY
TRBV11-3,TRBJ2-1,-,ASSTSWGINEQF
TRBV5-1,TRBJ2-7,-,ASSFGASSYEQY
TRBV13,TRBJ1-1,-,ATSRGRNTEAF
TRBV7-2,TRBJ2-3,-,ASSLRTSSRRGTDTQY
TRBV19,TRBJ2-1,-,ASSIARAGASYNEQF
TRBV19,TRBJ1-5,-,ASSMDRGTAPQH
TRBV4-1,TRBJ1-3,-,ASSQEGHPYSGNTIY
TRBV18,TRBJ2-7,-,ASSPQSGPSYEQY
TRBV29-1,TRBJ2-1,-,SVEGSRGTSSYNEQF
TRBV11-1,TRBJ1-2,-,ASSPRAGGYT
TRBV7-8,TRBJ2-4,-,ASSRGTGDIQY
TRBV28,TRBJ1-5,once,ASRPPGPRNQPQH
TRBV27,TRBJ2-5,-,ASSFVRAGEETQY
TRBV5-4,TRBJ2-7,-,ASSLGVAGGLYEQY
TRBV2,TRBJ2-5,-,ASSESQETQY
TRBV5-1,TRBJ1-5,-,ASSLGPGGDQPQH
TRBV5-1,TRBJ1-6,once,ASSPGQGDSPLH
TRBV27,TRBJ2-7,-,ASSRQGASYEQY
TRBV4-1,TRBJ2-7,-,ASSQGDSGEQY
TRBV2,TRBJ2-7,-,ASKDRTYEQY
TRBV9,TRBJ1-1,-,ASSVAAGDVNTEAF
TRBV10-3,TRBJ2-7,-,AISESGHYLSYEQY
TRBV18,TRBJ2-1,-,ASSSRLAGGYNEQF
TRBV10-1,TRBJ2-2,-,ARLFNPTSGRSRLNTGELF
TRBV5-1,TRBJ2-6,once,ASSLGSGANVLT
TRBV30,TRBJ1-4,-,AWSWGALQGRELF
TRBV27,TRBJ2-7,-,ASSSLGASAYEQY
TRBV19,TRBJ2-7,-,ASSMNRGSYEQY
TRBV4-2,TRBJ2-7,-,ASSQDPGSLYEQY
TRBV5-5,TRBJ1-2,-,ASSLSYGYT
TRBV29-1,TRBJ2-7,-,SVEGIKWGGSSYEQY